This is a list of T cell receptor beta chains from one sample in a study of Graves' ophthalmopathy and Graves' hyperthyroidism. A single record per CDR3 protein comes from TCRdb applying MiXCR to the multiplex PCR reads. The repertoire includes about 640,000 distinct CDR3 sequences, approximately 39% of them detected once, and over 2.5% sits in the top ten. Sequencing used peripheral blood. These receptors were collected from an adult man with Graves' ophthalmopathy. Each CDR3 is given with its conserved first and last residue. The D gene is left open where the match is weak. Not every row has a clone size; where given, it reads once, few, many or a size class.

size	V	D	J	CDR3	DNA
few	TRBV5-1	TRBD2	TRBJ2-7	CASSLGRGGLGSYEQYF	TGCGCCAGCAGCTTGGGTCGTGGGGGACTAGGCTCCTACGAGCAGTACTTC
.	TRBV12-3/TRBV12-4	.	TRBJ2-7	CASSFAGQSYEQYF	TGTGCCAGCAGTTTCGCCGGACAGTCCTACGAGCAGTACTTC
few	TRBV7-2	.	TRBJ1-1	CASRARGGSTEAFF	TGTGCCAGCAGAGCCAGGGGCGGGAGCACTGAAGCTTTCTTT
many	TRBV2	.	TRBJ1-2	CASSEEGGKGYGYTF	TGTGCCAGCAGTGAAGAGGGGGGGAAAGGGTATGGCTACACCTTC
.	TRBV24-1	.	TRBJ2-5	CDTRQATQYF	TGTGACACCAGACAAGCGACCCAGTACTTC
.	TRBV5-6	.	TRBJ2-7	CASSGGAAPRFEQYF	TGTGCCAGCAGCGGGGGGGCGGCCCCCAGGTTCGAGCAGTACTTC
many	TRBV25-1	.	TRBJ1-2	CASSGPGALGYTF	TGTGCCAGCAGCGGTCCGGGGGCGCTTGGCTACACCTTC
many	TRBV20-1	TRBD1	TRBJ1-5	CSARGQGVTQPQHF	TGCAGTGCTAGAGGACAGGGGGTAACTCAGCCCCAGCATTTT
once	TRBV2	.	TRBJ1-1	CASSEKAGGSLNTEAFF	TGTGCCAGCAGTGAAAAGGCGGGAGGATCCTTGAACACTGAAGCTTTCTTT
.	TRBV5-1	.	TRBJ2-7	CASSLDRLTYEQYF	TGCGCCAGCAGCTTGGATAGGCTGACCTACGAGCAATACTTC
few	TRBV12-3/TRBV12-4	.	TRBJ2-7	CASSYRPDKESYEQYF	TGTGCCAGCAGTTACAGGCCAGACAAGGAATCCTACGAGCAGTACTTC
many	TRBV7-2	.	TRBJ1-6	CASSPAVHSPLHF	TGTGCCAGCAGCCCGGCAGTCCATTCACCCCTCCACTTT
few	TRBV4-3	.	TRBJ1-3	CASSQAGLGGNTIYF	TGCGCCAGCAGCCAAGCGGGCCTTGGTGGAAACACCATATATTTT
many	TRBV7-4	.	TRBJ1-3	CASSLGARAGNTIYF	TGTGCCAGCAGCTTGGGGGCGAGGGCTGGAAACACCATATATTTT
many	TRBV5-1	TRBD2	TRBJ2-7	CASSLAASGKTYEQYF	TGCGCCAGCAGCTTGGCGGCTAGCGGTAAAACCTACGAGCAGTACTTC
.	TRBV18	TRBD1	TRBJ1-1	CASSDREDTEAFF	TGTGCCAGCTCAGACAGGGAAGACACTGAAGCTTTCTTT
many	TRBV7-2	TRBD1	TRBJ1-3	CASSLYRGSPGNTIYF	TGTGCCAGCAGCTTGTACAGGGGATCCCCTGGAAACACCATATATTTT
few	TRBV2	TRBD1	TRBJ2-2	CASSPRDRPNTGELFF	TGTGCCAGCAGTCCAAGGGACAGACCGAACACCGGGGAGCTGTTTTTT
.	TRBV2	.	TRBJ1-5	CASSDLESYEQPQHF	TGTGCCAGCAGTGATCTGGAATCCTACGAGCAGCCCCAGCATTTT
many	TRBV20-1	TRBD1	TRBJ1-5	CSARSTGQFRESNQPQHF	TGCAGTGCTAGATCGACAGGGCAGTTTCGGGAGAGCAATCAGCCCCAGCATTTT
.	TRBV10-2	.	TRBJ1-1	CASSETLGAGAEAFF	TGTGCCAGCAGTGAAACGCTTGGAGCAGGCGCTGAAGCTTTCTTT
few	TRBV12-3/TRBV12-4	.	TRBJ2-6	CASRPTELEILANVLTF	TGTGCCAGCAGGCCGACAGAGCTCGAAATATTGGCCAACGTCCTGACTTTC
.	TRBV15	TRBD1	TRBJ2-7	CASSIGGTGGSYEQYF	TGTGCCAGTAGTATCGGTGGGACAGGGGGGTCCTACGAGCAGTACTTC
many	TRBV20-1	.	TRBJ2-7	CSASRTGEQYF	TGCAGTGCAAGCAGGACGGGAGAGCAGTACTTC
many	TRBV2	.	TRBJ2-7	CASSVDRAYEQYF	TGTGCCAGCAGTGTGGACAGAGCCTACGAGCAGTACTTC